The entry below gives a single T cell receptor beta chain sequence along with its context. Included as multiple sclerosis controls were treatment-naive patients who had stable or active relapsing-remitting disease. The CD8+ and CD4+ T cells were negatively isolated, with the TEMRA cells enriched by FACS. Trimming took 6 bases from V and 0 from J, leaving 12 bases between them. The CDR3 sequence is 14 residues long. Germline V lookup: CDR1 SGHAT, CDR2 FQNNGV. The record originates from a study of CD8 T cells in Susac syndrome. The RNA input was roughly 0.5 to 1 ug, and it was reverse transcribed with random hexamers. The authors amplified TCR beta CDR3 across 54 Vbeta and 13 Jbeta using immunoSEQ multiplex PCR. TCRdb re-called the immunoSEQ multiplex PCR reads through MiXCR, storing one row per CDR3 protein. The sample lists around 230,000 distinct CDR3 sequences, approximately 95% seen once, with about 0.088% in the top ten.

Sequences were obtained from CD4+ T cells from PBMCs. The gene calls are TRBV11-2 and TRBJ2-7; no reliable D call. The sequence came from a human donor with multiple sclerosis. The CDR3 DNA sequence: TGTGCCAGCAGGTCCCTTAGACCCTCCTACGAGCAGTACTTC. The encoded protein is CASRSLRPSYEQYF.